This entry features one T cell receptor (beta chain) sequence. This sample is drawn from a study of T-cell memory formation after mild COVID-19. UMIs and sample barcodes were carried by the TCR alpha and TCR beta cDNA libraries that 5'RACE produced using constant-segment primers. TCRdb itself ran the 5' RACE reads through MiXCR, one entry per CDR3 protein. The sample holds about 360,000 distinct CDR3 sequences; roughly 13% are singletons and the top ten take about a fifth. What was sequenced was PBMCs or a T cell subset sorted from them (not recorded which). The sequence was collected from a man in his late teens or twenties who had mild COVID-19 (a few samples of this study predate the infection). Cell type and time point are not known.

CDR3 residues: CASTSGCNQPQHF. In nucleotides, the CDR3 is TGTGCCAGCACCTCAGGCTGCAATCAGCCCCAGCATTTT. The gene calls are TRBV21-1 and TRBJ1-5. TRBV21-1 is given as a pseudogene. CDR3 size: 13 residues.